This TCR beta chain was observed in a study of monozygotic twins with cystic fibrosis. This clone has just one count. Antigen: not known. J lost 4 bases, V lost 5 bases, and 13 bases had no gene match. This CDR3 has 16 amino acids. In germline, CDR1 is SGHTA, CDR2 FQGNSA. Sequencing used immunoSEQ multiplex PCR; TCRdb keeps in-frame clones, though not all of them. This sample has around 25,000 clones, with 96% found just once. The study, taken as a whole, reports: J usage was most co-twin-similar in 8 of 16 pairs, V in 13. No link emerged between shared CDR3 counts and age, concordance or severity. The repertoire was suggested to be naive-dominated, clonality median 0.0095.

The chain uses TRBV7-2 and TRBJ1-2; 7 bases fit TRBD1. This clonotype was sampled from a girl aged 2-10 years with cystic fibrosis. What was sequenced was blood. CDR3 sequence: CASSPRMQGVLYGYTF. CDR3 DNA sequence: TGTGCCAGCAGCCCCCGGATGCAGGGGGTTCTCTATGGCTACACCTTC.